This T cell receptor beta chain appears in the sequencing data of a study of T cells in Graves' hyperthyroidism and ophthalmopathy. About the research overall: Blood from the periphery was taken at initial diagnosis, before any treatment.

The authors deemed Graves' hyperthyroidism stable absent ophthalmopathy progression within 18 months. Patients with uncontrolled infections, other autoimmune diseases, pregnancy or lactation were excluded. Diagnosing involved the use of clinical symptoms, serum thyroxine and TRAb, thyroid ultrasound and orbital computed tomography. RNA transcripts provided the source from which TCR beta CDR3 regions were amplified. A first-round RT-PCR of the TCR CDR3 used the HTBI primer set. A single record per CDR3 protein comes from TCRdb applying MiXCR to the multiplex PCR reads. The sample has roughly 380,000 distinct CDR3 sequences, about 14% seen once. Trimming at V came to 0 bases and at J to 4 bases, leaving 11 bases not matched to a gene. The CDR3 has 17 residues. Germline-derived CDR1 and CDR2 are SGHRS and YFSETQ. This clonotype was counted many times.

Sequenced material: blood. V usage is TRBV5-1 and J usage is TRBJ2-7; 9 positions agree with TRBD1. The TCR comes from a woman aged 60-75 years with Graves' hyperthyroidism. The CDR3 spells CASSLGLVRQGGYEQYF. The CDR3 DNA follows: TGCGCCAGCAGCTTGGGCTTGGTGAGACAGGGGGGATACGAGCAGTACTTC.